This T cell receptor (beta chain) stems from a study of cytomegalovirus exposure and HLA in healthy donors. About the research overall: It was reported in a later analysis that the same platform had been used for the approximately 110 validation repertoires as for the roughly 670 first-cohort repertoires.

Broader study findings: Most TCR sequences showed up rarely, but some public TCRs showed up in many donors. The classifier was said to identify cytomegalovirus status with high specificity and sensitivity. Cytomegalovirus association was assigned to under 200 TCR beta chains.

Concerning this clone itself: Its matching antigen is unknown.

Only in-frame clones appear in the TCRdb table, and some are missing; sequencing was by immunoSEQ multiplex PCR. This repertoire shows 50,000 or so clones, over 85% found once; its top ten account for approximately 7.8%. This CDR3 has 17 amino acids. The sequence was collected from a woman younger than 30 in good health and CMV-seropositive. The material sequenced was PBMCs. The V gene is TRBV21-1, the J gene TRBJ2-7; TRBD2, the table's D call, lacks a check against the DNA. TRBV21-1 is an annotated pseudogene. Written as DNA, the CDR3 is TGTGCCAGCAGCAAAGGAGGAGGAGAGGCAACACCGGGGGAGCAGTACTTC. Amino acid sequence: CASSKGGGEATPGEQYF.